This T cell receptor (beta chain) comes out of a study of Graves' ophthalmopathy and Graves' hyperthyroidism. Turning to this clonotype: A far larger clone lies a single base away; this is likely a read error.

The CDR3 length is 14 residues. Out of about 10 ml of fresh peripheral blood, PBMCs were obtained. The sequenced template was RNA, covering the TCR beta CDR3 region. Second-round multiplex PCR came after a first-round RT-PCR that employed HTBI primers. TCRdb analysed the multiplex PCR reads with MiXCR anew, one entry per CDR3 protein. Of approximately 380,000 distinct CDR3 sequences in the sample, around 20% were seen once. This clonotype originated in a woman between 18 and 30 years old with stable Graves' hyperthyroidism. The chain combines TRBV12-3 or TRBV12-4 with TRBJ2-2, with 7 bases lining up with TRBD2. Specimen: peripheral blood. CDR3 in DNA: TGTGCCAGCAGTCTCGGGGGGAACACCGGGGAGCTGTGCTTT. As protein: CASSLGGNTGELCF.